Presented here are 20 T cell receptor beta chains from one specimen sequenced in a study of T-cell memory formation after mild COVID-19. TCRdb redid the calling of the 5' RACE reads with MiXCR, one entry per CDR3 protein. Here the sample spans about 560,000 distinct CDR3 sequences, 15% to 20% being singletons. The source material was PBMCs or a T cell subset sorted from them (not recorded which). These receptor sequences come from an adult woman who had mild COVID-19 (a few samples of this study predate the infection). Cell type and time point are not known.

This clonotype was counted between two and nine times. The V and J genes are TRBV7-9 and TRBJ1-2; 9 bases line up with TRBD1. Germline values: CDR1 SEHNR, CDR2 FQNEAQ (reference sequence). This CDR3 spans 14 amino acids. The ends lost 1 base at V and 7 bases at J; junction bases unmatched: 4. CDR3 sequence reads: CASSLDRGRGGYTF. CDR3 nucleotide sequence: TGTGCCAGCAGCTTAGACAGGGGGCGCGGTGGCTACACCTTC.

This clonotype has a handful of counts. The chain links TRBV7-9 to TRBJ1-4; D is perhaps TRBD1 (5 bases). Looked up from germline, CDR1 is SEHNR and CDR2 is FQNEAQ (reference sequence). The V end was cut by 5 bases, the J end by 8 bases, with 18 bases between. This CDR3 comprises 15 residues. CDR3 loop: CASSHDSRGWEKLFF. In DNA form, the CDR3 reads TGTGCCAGCAGCCACGACAGTCGAGGTTGGGAAAAACTGTTTTTT. Drawing the rest from reference TRBV7-9 and TRBJ1-4, the complete variable domain is DTGVSQNPRHKITKRGQNVTFRCDPISEHNRLYWYRQTLGQGPEFLTYFQNEAQLEKSRLLSDRFSAERPKGSFSTLEIQRTEQGDSAMYLCASSHDSRGWEKLFFGSGTQLSVL.

The rearrangement uses TRBV12-3 or TRBV12-4 and TRBJ1-1; D unresolved. CDR3 length: 17 amino acids. Trimming pared 1 base from V and 1 base from J, leaving 16 bases between. Here the CDR3 reads CASSLESPGQWNTEAFF. The DNA of the CDR3 is TGTGCCAGCAGTTTAGAGTCACCCGGTCAGTGGAACACTGAAGCTTTCTTT.

The chain links TRBV4-2 to TRBJ2-7; 9 nucleotides agree with TRBD2. The CDR3 covers 17 residues. The V gene end was trimmed by 1 base and the J gene end by 0 bases; junction bases not matched to a gene: 7. Per the germline V gene, CDR1 is LGHNA and CDR2 is YNFKEQ. DNA for the CDR3: TGTGCCAGCAGCCAAGCTACTAGCGGGTCCTTCTCCTACGAGCAGTACTTC. It codes for CASSQATSGSFSYEQYF.

This clonotype has more than one count but fewer than ten. The chain has TRBV12-3 or TRBV12-4 and TRBJ2-4, with D unresolved. The CDR3 sequence is 13 residues long. Between the trimmed V and J ends, which lost 6 bases and 6 bases, there was a span of 12 bases. CDR3 loop: CASRKISGNIQYF. The CDR3 coding sequence is TGTGCCAGCAGAAAAATTTCGGGAAACATTCAGTACTTC.

A few counts support this clonotype. The chain carries TRBV6-2 or TRBV6-3 and TRBJ2-7; D is uncertain. Between the trimmed V and J ends, which lost 0 bases and 5 bases, there was a span of 17 bases. Germline V CDR1 and CDR2: MNHEY, SVGEGT. This CDR3 is 16 amino acids long. The CDR3 bases are TGTGCCAGCAGTTACTCGATGTCCAGGCCGTCGGACGAGCAGTACTTC. This sequence encodes CASSYSMSRPSDEQYF.

This clonotype occurred once. DNA for the CDR3: TGTGCCACCAGGGACGGGTTGAACACTGAAGCTTTCTTT. As protein: CATRDGLNTEAFF. The chain recombines TRBV24-1 with TRBJ1-1; D gene unclear. CDR1 and CDR2 (germline): KGHDR, SFDVKD. Between the trimmed V and J ends, which lost 7 bases and 0 bases, there was a span of 8 bases. The CDR3 is 13 amino acids.

This clonotype has ten or more counts. The rearrangement uses TRBV7-9 and TRBJ2-2; D gene uncertain. Trimming took 2 bases from V and 5 from J, leaving 15 bases between them. This CDR3 contains 16 residues. Germline-derived CDR1 and CDR2 are SEHNR and FQNEAQ (reference sequence). The CDR3 protein is CASSLSGQSVTGELFF. CDR3 nucleotide sequence: TGTGCCAGCAGCTTATCGGGCCAGTCCGTTACCGGGGAGCTGTTTTTT.

This clonotype occurred a few times. V gene TRBV6-2 or TRBV6-3 combines with J gene TRBJ2-1, with D unclear. V was clipped by 4 bases and J by 8 bases, with 12 bases between them. Germline V gives CDR1 MNHEY, CDR2 SVGEGT. The CDR3 runs to 13 residues. The CDR3 loop reads CASSSSPLYEQFF. The CDR3 DNA sequence: TGTGCCAGCAGTTCGAGTCCCCTATATGAGCAGTTCTTC.

The V and J genes are TRBV6-6 and TRBJ2-7, with 8 bases matching TRBD1. The CDR3 has 15 amino acids. V shed 4 bases and J 2 bases; nucleotides not matched to a gene: 7. Germline CDR1 and CDR2: MNHNY and SVGAGI (reference sequence). CDR3 region: CASSSTGTGTYEQYF. CDR3 bases: TGTGCCAGCAGTTCTACCGGGACAGGTACCTACGAGCAGTACTTC.

The rearrangement joins TRBV9 to TRBJ2-2, with D uncertain. The CDR3 loop spans 19 amino acids. V was cut by 2 bases and J by 1 base, with 21 bases left in between. Germline CDR1 SGDLS, CDR2 YYNGEE. DNA for the CDR3: TGTGCCAGCAGCGTCTCGACCTTACCCGCCGCCGGGAACACCGGGGAGCTGTTTTTT. Protein product: CASSVSTLPAAGNTGELFF.

The V gene is TRBV7-3, the J gene TRBJ1-2; D is possibly TRBD1 (6 bases). This CDR3 region has 19 residues. V lost 0 bases and J 1 base, leaving 21 bases between the germline ends. CDR1 is SGHTA, CDR2 FQGTGA, per germline. DNA of the CDR3: TGTGCCAGCAGCTTAACCGGGACTGCCCTGGGGGGCCGTAACTATGGCTACACCTTC. It translates to CASSLTGTALGGRNYGYTF.

The sample holds a few counts of this clonotype. J is TRBJ1-2 and V is TRBV7-8; D gene unclear. The CDR3 has 15 amino acids. V lost 5 bases, J lost 8 bases, and 21 bases lay in between. Germline CDR1 reads SGHVS; CDR2 reads FQNEAQ. The CDR3 protein is CASSAGPGGLWGYTF. The CDR3 nucleotides are TGTGCCAGCAGCGCGGGCCCCGGCGGCCTATGGGGCTACACCTTC.

V usage is TRBV20-1 and J usage is TRBJ1-5, with 8 bases matching TRBD1. The germline V gene encodes CDR1 DFQATT and CDR2 SNEGSKA (reference sequence). CDR3 length: 16 residues. V shed 5 bases, J shed 0 bases, and the junction held 9 bases outside the gene matches. CDR3 protein: CSALDRGSYSNQPQHF. In DNA, the CDR3 is TGCAGTGCTTTAGACAGGGGATCTTATAGCAATCAGCCCCAGCATTTT.

J is TRBJ2-7 and V is TRBV20-1; D is uncertain. Germline CDR1 is DFQATT and CDR2 is SNEGSKA (reference sequence). This CDR3 contains 14 residues. Trimming cost V 3 bases and J 2 bases, with 14 bases left between them. The CDR3 sequence: CSASSLGSPYEQYF. The CDR3 coding sequence is TGCAGTGCTAGTAGTCTTGGCTCCCCCTACGAGCAGTACTTC.

V is TRBV18 and J is TRBJ2-3, with D perhaps matching TRBD1 (5 bases). The CDR3 covers 13 residues. The V end lost 3 bases, the J end lost 4 bases, and 8 bases lay between the germline ends. Germline CDR1 reads KGHSH; CDR2 reads LQKENI. The CDR3 sequence: CASSPDSSDTQYF. For the CDR3, the DNA is TGTGCCAGCTCACCCGACAGTTCAGATACGCAGTATTTT. Filled out from reference TRBV18 and TRBJ2-3, the complete variable domain reads NAGVMQNPRHLVRRRGQEARLRCSPMKGHSHVYWYRQLPEEGLKFMVYLQKENIIDESGMPKERFSAEFPKEGPSILRIQQVVRGDSAAYFCASSPDSSDTQYFGPGTRLTVL.

The J gene is TRBJ2-1, the V gene TRBV30; 10 nucleotides match TRBD2. There are 14 residues in the CDR3. Germline V lookup: CDR1 GTSNPN, CDR2 SVGIG (reference sequence). J was trimmed by 8 bases and V by 3 bases; bases with no gene match: 7. CDR3 DNA sequence: TGTGCCTGGAGGTCTAGCGGGAGTGCCTATGAGCAGTTCTTC. Translation gives CAWRSSGSAYEQFF.

This chain links TRBV5-1 with TRBJ2-7; TRBD1 matches 9 bases. Unmatched junction bases numbered 12, after V lost 2 bases and J lost 6 bases. From germline, CDR1 is SGHRS and CDR2 YFSETQ. This CDR3 has 16 amino acids. DNA of the CDR3: TGCGCCAGCAGCTTAACCGGGACAGGGCCTTCGGGCGAGCAGTACTTC. Its protein is CASSLTGTGPSGEQYF.

This chain joins TRBV29-1 and TRBJ1-4; D remains unclear. This CDR3 has 13 amino acids. Germline-derived CDR1 and CDR2 are SQVTM and ANQGSEA. Deletions cut 3 bases from V and 5 bases from J, with 10 bases between. The CDR3 DNA reads as TGCAGCGTTGAGGTGGACGTAAATGAAAAACTGTTTTTT. As protein: CSVEVDVNEKLFF.

The table lists this clonotype with a few counts. The J gene is TRBJ2-3, the V gene TRBV7-6, with TRBD2 matching over 15 bases. This CDR3 comprises 19 residues. The germline CDR1 and CDR2 sequences are SGHVS and FNYEAQ. Trimming removed 5 bases from V and 0 bases from J; junction bases left unmatched: 9. CDR3 in amino acids: CASSPGLAGGSISTDTQYF. The CDR3, as DNA: TGTGCCAGCAGCCCGGGACTAGCGGGGGGCAGCATTAGCACAGATACGCAGTATTTT.